This T cell receptor (beta chain) originates from a study of neurological immune-mediated disorders. This clonotype has ten or more counts. Deletions cut 1 base from V and 2 bases from J, with 6 bases between. This CDR3 spans 14 amino acids. Looked up from germline, CDR1 is SGHTA and CDR2 is FQGNSA. By 5'RACE with 10-nucleotide random UMIs, the cDNA was made. One entry per CDR3 protein, called by TCRdb with MiXCR from the 5' RACE reads. The sample carries around 40,000 distinct CDR3 sequences, around 7% recorded once. V and J are TRBV7-2 and TRBJ2-1; D gene uncertain. This receptor was taken from a man between 45 and 60 years old in good health. The sample taken for sequencing was CD4+ T cells from blood. The chain's CDR3 is CASSLDGAYNEQFF. DNA of the CDR3: TGTGCCAGCAGCTTAGATGGGGCCTACAATGAGCAGTTCTTC.